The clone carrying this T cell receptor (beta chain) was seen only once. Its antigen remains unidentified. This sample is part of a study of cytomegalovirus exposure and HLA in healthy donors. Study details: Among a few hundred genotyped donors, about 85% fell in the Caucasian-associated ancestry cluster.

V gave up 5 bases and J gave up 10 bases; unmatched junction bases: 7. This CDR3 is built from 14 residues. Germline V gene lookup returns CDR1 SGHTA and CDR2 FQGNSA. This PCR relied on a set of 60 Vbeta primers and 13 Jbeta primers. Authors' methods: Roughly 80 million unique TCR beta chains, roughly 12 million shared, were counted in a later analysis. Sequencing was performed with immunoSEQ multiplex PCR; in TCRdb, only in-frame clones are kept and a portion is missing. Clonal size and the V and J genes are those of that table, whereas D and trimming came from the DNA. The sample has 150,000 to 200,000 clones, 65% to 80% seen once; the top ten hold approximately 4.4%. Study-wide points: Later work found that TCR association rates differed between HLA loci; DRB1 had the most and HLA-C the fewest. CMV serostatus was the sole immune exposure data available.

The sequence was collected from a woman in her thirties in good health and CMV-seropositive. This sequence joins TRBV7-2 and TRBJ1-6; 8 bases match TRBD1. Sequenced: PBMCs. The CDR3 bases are TGTGCCAGCAGCCCCGGACAGGGTAGATCACCCCTCCACTTT. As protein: CASSPGQGRSPLHF.